The entry below describes one T cell receptor (beta chain). The J segment lost 6 bases and the V segment lost 8 bases, leaving 10 bases of the junction unmatched. This CDR3 comprises 14 residues. Germline V gives CDR1 MNHNS, CDR2 SASEGT. These data belong to a study of graft-versus-host responses after intestinal transplantation. Study background: After anti-thymocyte globulin induction, recipients took tacrolimus and steroids for approximately 3 years.

Co-plated with roughly 200,000 CFSE-labeled responder cells were roughly 200,000 irradiated, violet-dye-labeled stimulator cells. Sorting after the reaction isolated proliferating CFSE-low CD3+CD4+ and CD3+CD8+ responders. General study points: Recipient marrow contained GvH clones, some of which appeared first in ileum or blood.

Measured with immunoSEQ multiplex PCR; TCRdb has only the in-frame clones, and not every one. The sample yields some 10,000 clones, 25% to 40% seen once. The sequenced sample was alloreactive CD4+ T cells from a mixed lymphocyte reaction culture, obtained before transplantation. Subset denoted: CFSE-low proliferating T cells sorted from roughly six-day pre-transplant mixed lymphocyte reaction (GvH or HvG direction). The chain is built from TRBV6-1 and TRBJ2-3; 8 nucleotides line up with TRBD2. The sequence was obtained from a human patient who was an organ donor for intestinal transplantation. The CDR3 sequence is CASLERGRGDTQYF. DNA of the CDR3: TGTGCCAGCTTAGAGCGGGGGCGGGGGGATACGCAGTATTTT.